This TCR beta chain was obtained from a study of blood T cell repertoires in COVID-19. Study context: Samples taken during acute and convalescent COVID-19 were collected in the United States, Italy and Spain.

The protocol was immunoSEQ multiplex PCR, while the TCRdb copy is restricted to in-frame clones and leaves out a portion. The sample lists around 210,000 clones; about 88% were seen once. Enrolled during active infection, Seattle patients were then followed longitudinally. Trimming shortened V by 2 bases and J by 4 bases, and 13 bases separated the two germline ends. This CDR3 comprises 14 residues. Germline V CDR1 and CDR2: SGHRS, YFSETQ. The sequence was obtained from a man aged 45-65 years with COVID-19, enrolled during active disease. The chain couples TRBV5-1 to TRBJ2-7; tentative D call: TRBD1 (5 bases). Sequenced sample: peripheral blood. CDR3 protein: CASSLKGRVYEQYF. The DNA for the CDR3 is TGCGCCAGCAGCTTAAAGGGGCGCGTTTACGAGCAGTACTTC.